This T cell receptor beta chain was sequenced in a study of blood T cells in healthy people across ages (dated by TCRdb to 2015 to 2017). Background for the entire study: Template switching captured roughly one uniquely barcoded TCR beta cDNA molecule per two T cells in model experiments. Using deep sequencing normalized with unique cDNA molecular identifiers, the study measured how TCR beta repertoire diversity changes with age. Donors were grouped into four age groups: young (average about 15 years), middle-aged (roughly 37), aged (approximately 58) and long-lived (about 82). Donors of different ages were randomly distributed across sequencing lanes to avoid experimental bias. Two additional independent replicas of 1 million unique cDNA reads from the same blood draw were analyzed for two donors (one aged 18 to 29 and one aged 80 or older). Here is what the overall study found, with its caveats: Total diversity estimates from one million sequenced T cells were considered lower bounds and underestimates. Observed TCR beta diversity per million T cells fell roughly linearly with age, and a significant reduction was already apparent by age around 36. Because profiling used bulk unsorted PBMCs, naive and antigen-experienced compartments could not be compared conclusively. Compared with the aged group, more naive CD4+ T cells, fewer expanded clones and increased TCR diversity were shown by the long-lived group, suggesting age selection. Because the CMV infection status of the donors was unknown, age-related changes in expanded clonotypes may potentially have been confounded. Observed TCR beta diversity correlated strongly with the percentage of naive T cells measured by flow cytometry.

Libraries were prepared through 5' RACE. These reads were obtained on an Illumina HiSeq 2500. A second about 7 to 11 cycle PCR used a sample-barcoded 5' primer and a J-beta primer mix. A unique molecular identifier was introduced onto each TCR beta cDNA molecule by a template-switch 5' adaptor carrying 12 random nucleotides. Each sample yielded at least 3 million CDR3-containing paired-end reads. First-strand cDNA synthesis was performed from all RNA using the Mint cDNA synthesis kit, with priming by a TRBC-specific oligonucleotide. All cDNA was treated with uracil-DNA glycosylase and then went through a first 18-cycle PCR with the universal primers M1SS and BC2_uni_R. The published analysis was carried out like this. For normalization, 1 million high-quality reads, each with a distinct molecular identifier, were randomly selected from each sample. Instead of being binned into consensus sequences, reads with shared molecular identifiers were discarded. CDR3 identification, clonotype clustering and error correction used MiTCR with a Q25 quality threshold and the strictest error-elimination algorithm. Lower-bound total TCR beta diversity was estimated with a nonparametric unseen species model using Euler transformation. TCRdb trimmed the raw reads at Q25, called clones with MiXCR and kept productive beta chains. Every entry covers one CDR3 protein and lists the most common genes and DNA from its rows. TCRdb's processing, not the authors', yielded these V and J calls. The sample has about 1.5 million distinct CDR3 sequences on record, around 40% of them singletons. The leading ten clones occupy 4% of the sample.

Donors were a few dozen systemically healthy Caucasian individuals from Russia aged roughly 6 to 100 years. Each donor gave about 9.7 milliliters of peripheral blood, drawn into EDTA-treated Vacutainer tubes. PBMCs were isolated by Ficoll-Paque density-gradient centrifugation, with at least 7 million obtained per sample. Trizol reagent was used to extract total RNA from PBMCs, with at least 6 micrograms per sample. For every donor, flow cytometry on a PBMC aliquot measured the percentage of naive CD45RAhigh/CD27high T cells. The CDR3 measures 16 amino acids from cysteine to phenylalanine. Only CDR3 DNA is held: 48 bases, read in frame from base 1. Germline trimming amounts to 4 bases on V and 1 base on J, with 4 as the count of junction bases outside the gene matches. The germline V gene specifies MNHNS as CDR1 and SASEGT as CDR2. This clonotype has only a few counts. This receptor's antigen is unknown. One base away there is no much larger clone; base qualities are not given.

This receptor was identified in a woman under 30 in good health. The chain is encoded by TRBV6-1 joined to TRBJ1-5; 10 middle bases align to TRBD1. The sample taken for sequencing was blood. The base sequence is TGTGCCAGCAGTGCGCCGGGACAGGGGAGCAATCAGCCCCAGCATTTT. The translation is CASSAPGQGSNQPQHF.